Ten or more counts support the clone carrying this T cell receptor beta chain. This sample was taken from a study of T cells after yellow fever vaccination. TCRdb re-called the 5' RACE reads through MiXCR, storing one row per CDR3 protein. This table has over 35,000 distinct CDR3 sequences, around 6.8% appearing once. This CDR3 region has 17 residues. With V trimmed by 7 bases and J by 0 bases, 6 bases remained unmatched. This chain connects TRBV12-3 or TRBV12-4 to TRBJ2-6; TRBD1 matches 10 bases. The receptor's source is a man younger than 45 who received the YFV17D yellow fever vaccine. The input for sequencing was PBMCs, either bulk or a sorted T-cell subset (CD4+, CD8+, memory, or dextramer-sorted; not recorded which), taken 45 days after the yellow fever booster vaccination. The CDR3 loop reads CASTKGTGVSGANVLTF. Here the CDR3 DNA reads TGTGCCAGCACTAAAGGGACAGGGGTCTCTGGGGCCAACGTCCTGACTTTC.